Listed below are T cell receptor beta chains from one sample, sequenced in a study of T-cell reconstitution after alpha-beta-depleted transplantation in children. MiXCR was run by TCRdb on the PCR reads, yielding one entry per CDR3 protein. This sample yields 27,000 or so distinct CDR3 sequences, of which about 18% are seen a single time; around 36% belongs to the top ten. The sample consisted of PBMCs, mostly from graft donor cells, taken 60 days after TCRalphabeta/CD19-depleted stem cell transplant. Receptor source: a male patient aged 2 to 9 who had a stem cell transplant for acute lymphoblastic leukemia, so the T cells may come from the graft donor. Both conserved end residues are part of each CDR3.

j_gene	v_gene	CDR3aa
TRBJ2-3	TRBV3-1	CASCPSGGHTDTQYF
TRBJ2-4	TRBV14	CASSQVKGNIQYF
TRBJ2-3	TRBV9	CASSVEPSGRPTDTQYF
TRBJ1-2	TRBV11-3	CASSPTGNDYGYTF
TRBJ2-5	TRBV6-1	CASSRGTEETGTQYF
TRBJ2-7	TRBV27	CASSPSRGPYEQYF
TRBJ1-1	TRBV4-1	CASSLFRDTGMNTEAFF
TRBJ2-1	TRBV20-1	CSAPRQGASNEQFF
TRBJ2-5	TRBV11-2	CASSLGTTFQETQYF
TRBJ2-1	TRBV20-1	CSARHLVAGGQFYNEQFF
TRBJ1-1	TRBV6-2/TRBV6-3	CASSYGAGDVRTEAFF
TRBJ2-5	TRBV28	CASRMGTGGKTQYF
TRBJ1-2	TRBV4-1	CASLSDRVRGYGYTF
TRBJ2-5	TRBV5-1	CASSLGGRYQETQYF
TRBJ2-3	TRBV20-1	CSARGEGIGTDTQYF
TRBJ2-5	TRBV20-1	CSASRGALGTQYF
TRBJ2-5	TRBV7-6	CASSSFSVGKETQYF
TRBJ2-2	TRBV10-2	CASRLAGDTGELFF
TRBJ2-4	TRBV11-3	CASSFSLAGPILAKNIQYF
TRBJ2-5	TRBV3-1	CASSQDLTGGGETQYF
TRBJ2-2	TRBV6-1	CASSPGLNTGELFF
TRBJ2-6	TRBV5-1	CASSSKGVSSGANVLTF
TRBJ2-1	TRBV12-3/TRBV12-4	CASSLVPLGNEQFF
TRBJ2-1	TRBV4-3	CASSRMTSGSYNEQFF
TRBJ2-2	TRBV6-5	CASSYGGGRTGELFF
TRBJ2-5	TRBV4-3	CASSQEAGRETQYF
TRBJ2-3	TRBV7-2	CASSSSGSTDTQYF
TRBJ2-2	TRBV20-1	CSARDTFNTGELFF
TRBJ2-1	TRBV7-2	CASSLVGAGEQFF
TRBJ1-6	TRBV6-2/TRBV6-3	CASSILRGTYNSPLHF
TRBJ1-1	TRBV20-1	CSALVRAGGEGFF
TRBJ2-1	TRBV5-5	CASSSPPGEQFF
TRBJ2-7	TRBV9	CASSVALGEQYF
TRBJ1-2	TRBV5-6	CASSLPVSGYTF
TRBJ2-7	TRBV6-6	CASSPSSYEQYF
TRBJ2-5	TRBV6-2/TRBV6-3	CASSPAQETQYF
TRBJ2-5	TRBV21-1	CASSAQKF
TRBJ2-1	TRBV20-1	CSAYKGGFSYNEQIF
TRBJ2-1	TRBV28	CASSPRLVAGAYNEQFF
TRBJ2-1	TRBV20-1	CSARDGTSNEQFF
TRBJ2-3	TRBV12-3/TRBV12-4	CASSRGLSVRDTQYF
TRBJ2-2	TRBV6-6	CASEELFF
TRBJ2-7	TRBV7-9	CASSPGGLKSHEQYF